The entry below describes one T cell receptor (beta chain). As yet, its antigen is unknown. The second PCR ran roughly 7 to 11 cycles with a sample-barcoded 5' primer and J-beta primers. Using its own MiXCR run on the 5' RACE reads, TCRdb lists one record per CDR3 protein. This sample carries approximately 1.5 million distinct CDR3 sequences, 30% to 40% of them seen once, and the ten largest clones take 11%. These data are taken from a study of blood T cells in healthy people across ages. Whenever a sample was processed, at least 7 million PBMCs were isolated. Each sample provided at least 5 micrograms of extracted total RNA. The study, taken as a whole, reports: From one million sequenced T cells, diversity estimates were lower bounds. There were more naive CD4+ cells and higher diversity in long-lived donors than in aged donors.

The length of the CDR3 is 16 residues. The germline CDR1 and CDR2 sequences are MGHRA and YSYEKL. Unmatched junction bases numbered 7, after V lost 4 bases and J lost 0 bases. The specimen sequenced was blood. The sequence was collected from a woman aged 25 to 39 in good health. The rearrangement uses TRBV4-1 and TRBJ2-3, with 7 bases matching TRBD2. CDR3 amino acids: CASSLQFGGSTDTQYF. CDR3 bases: TGCGCCAGCAGCCTTCAATTCGGGGGGAGCACAGATACGCAGTATTTT.